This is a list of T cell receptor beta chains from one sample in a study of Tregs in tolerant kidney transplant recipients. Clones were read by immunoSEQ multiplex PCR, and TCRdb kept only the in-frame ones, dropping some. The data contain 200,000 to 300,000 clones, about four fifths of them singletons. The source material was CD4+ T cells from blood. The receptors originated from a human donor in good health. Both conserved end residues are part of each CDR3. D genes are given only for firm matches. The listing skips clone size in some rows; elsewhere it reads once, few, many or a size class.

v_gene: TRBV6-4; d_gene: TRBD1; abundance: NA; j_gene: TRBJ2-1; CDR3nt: TGTGCCACCCAGGGGGAACCCTACAATGAGCAGTTCTTC; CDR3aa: CATQGEPYNEQFF
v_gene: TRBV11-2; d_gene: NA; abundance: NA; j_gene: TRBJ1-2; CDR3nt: TGTGCCAGCAGCCTGGGGGGAGTTAACTATGGCTACACCTTC; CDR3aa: CASSLGGVNYGYTF
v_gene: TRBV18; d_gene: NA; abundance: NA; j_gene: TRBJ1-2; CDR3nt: TGTGCCAGCTCACCTGACGGGGGCTATGGCTACACCTTC; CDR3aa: CASSPDGGYGYTF
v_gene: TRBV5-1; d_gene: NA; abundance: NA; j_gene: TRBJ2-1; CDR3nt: TGCGCCAGCAGCCCAGCTTCTTCTAACTACAATGAGCAGTTCTTC; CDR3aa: CASSPASSNYNEQFF
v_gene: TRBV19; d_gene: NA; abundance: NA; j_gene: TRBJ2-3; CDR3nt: TGTGCCAGTAAGGTCCAATGGGGGGCAGATACGCAGTATTTT; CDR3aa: CASKVQWGADTQYF
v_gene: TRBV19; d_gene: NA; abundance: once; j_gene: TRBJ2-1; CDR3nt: TGTGCCAGTAGTATAGGTCGGGGGAGTGGTAATGAGCAGTTCTTC; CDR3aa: CASSIGRGSGNEQFF
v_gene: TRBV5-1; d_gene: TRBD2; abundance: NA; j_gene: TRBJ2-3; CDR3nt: TGCGCCAGCAGCTCCTTAGCGGGGGGCAGGGTTGATACGCAGTATTTT; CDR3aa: CASSSLAGGRVDTQYF
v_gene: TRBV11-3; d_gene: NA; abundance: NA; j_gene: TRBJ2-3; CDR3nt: TGTGCCAGCAGAACTATCTCTAGGGATACGCAGTATTTT; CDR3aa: CASRTISRDTQYF
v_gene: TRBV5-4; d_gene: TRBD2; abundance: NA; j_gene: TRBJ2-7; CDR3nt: TGTGCCAGCAGCTTCACTAGCGGGGGATTCTCCTACGAGCAGTACTTC; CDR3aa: CASSFTSGGFSYEQYF
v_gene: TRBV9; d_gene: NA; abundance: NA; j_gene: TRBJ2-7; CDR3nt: TGTGCCAGCAGCGCCAACCACTTCGAGCAGTACTTC; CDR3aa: CASSANHFEQYF
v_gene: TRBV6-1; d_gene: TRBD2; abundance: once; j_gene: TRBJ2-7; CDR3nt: TGTGCCAGCAGTGCCTCTAGCGGGGTTAACTACGAGCAGTACTTC; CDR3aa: CASSASSGVNYEQYF
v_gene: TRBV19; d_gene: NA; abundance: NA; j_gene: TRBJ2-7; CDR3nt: TGTGCCAGTAGTATCAGTCCAGGGACCTACGAGCAGTACTTC; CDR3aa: CASSISPGTYEQYF
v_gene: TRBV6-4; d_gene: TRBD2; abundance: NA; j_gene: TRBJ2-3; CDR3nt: TGTGCCAGCAGTGACTCCCTAGCGGGAGCGGGTGATACGCAGTATTTT; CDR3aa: CASSDSLAGAGDTQYF
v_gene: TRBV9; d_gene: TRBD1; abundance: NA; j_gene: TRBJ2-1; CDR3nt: TGTGCCAGTACAGGGGGCCTAGACAATGAGCAGTTCTTC; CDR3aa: CASTGGLDNEQFF
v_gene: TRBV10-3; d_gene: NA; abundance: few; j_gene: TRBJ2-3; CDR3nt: TGTGCCATCAGTGGGAACACAGATACGCAGTATTTT; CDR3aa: CAISGNTDTQYF
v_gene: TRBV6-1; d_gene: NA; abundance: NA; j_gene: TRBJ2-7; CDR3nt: TGTGCCAGCATCGAACACAGCGCTTCCTACGAGCAGTACTTC; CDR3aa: CASIEHSASYEQYF
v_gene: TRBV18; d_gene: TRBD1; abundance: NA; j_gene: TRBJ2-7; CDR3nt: TGTGCCAGCTCACCCGTGGGACAGGCCTACGAGCAGTACTTC; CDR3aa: CASSPVGQAYEQYF
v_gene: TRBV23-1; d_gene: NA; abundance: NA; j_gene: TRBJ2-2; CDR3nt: TGCGCCAGCAGTCAATTTTGTACCCTTCGGCGAGCGAACACCGGGGAGCTGTTTTTT; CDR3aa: CASSQFCTLRRANTGELFF
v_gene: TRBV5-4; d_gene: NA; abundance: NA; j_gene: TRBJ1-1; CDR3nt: TGTGCCAGCAGCTTGAAGGCAGGGTCCACTGAAGCTTTCTTT; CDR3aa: CASSLKAGSTEAFF
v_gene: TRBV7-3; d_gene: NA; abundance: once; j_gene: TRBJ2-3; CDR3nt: TGTGCCAGCAGCTCCACGGAAGATACGCAGTATTTT; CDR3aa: CASSSTEDTQYF
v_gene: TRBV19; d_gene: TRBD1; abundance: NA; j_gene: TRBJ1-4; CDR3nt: TGTGCCAGCTCGGGACAGGGGATTGAAAAACTGTTTTTT; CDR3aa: CASSGQGIEKLFF
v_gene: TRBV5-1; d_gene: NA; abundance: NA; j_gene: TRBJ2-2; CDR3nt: TGCGCCAGCAGCTTGGATGAGGGGTCCACCGGGGAGCTGTTTTTT; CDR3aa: CASSLDEGSTGELFF
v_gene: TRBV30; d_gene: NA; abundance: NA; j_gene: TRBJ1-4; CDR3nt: TGTGCCTGGAGGCCTCGGGGGCCCTTTGAGGGGGAAAAACTGTTTTTT; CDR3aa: CAWRPRGPFEGEKLFF
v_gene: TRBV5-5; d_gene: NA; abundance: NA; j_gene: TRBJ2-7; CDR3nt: TGTGCCAGCAGCCCCTTAGGGGGGGCGGGATCCTACGAGCAGTACTTC; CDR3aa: CASSPLGGAGSYEQYF
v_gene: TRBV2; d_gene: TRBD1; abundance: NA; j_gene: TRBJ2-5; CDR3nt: TGTGCCAGCATTCACGGGACAGGGGGCTTGGAGACCCAGTACTTC; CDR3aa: CASIHGTGGLETQYF
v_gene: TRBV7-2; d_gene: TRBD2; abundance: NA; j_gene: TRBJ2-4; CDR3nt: TGTGCCAGCAGCTCTGGACTAGCGGGGCTAGCCAAAAACATTCAGTACTTC; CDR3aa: CASSSGLAGLAKNIQYF
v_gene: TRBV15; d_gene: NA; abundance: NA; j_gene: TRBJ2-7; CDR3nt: TGTGCCACCAGCAGGGAGGCCCGGACATGGCTATCCTACGAGCAGTACTTC; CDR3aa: CATSREARTWLSYEQYF
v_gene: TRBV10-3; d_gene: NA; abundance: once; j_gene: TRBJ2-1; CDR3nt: TGTGCCATCAGCGCCATGGACAGTGGGGATGAGCAGTTCTTC; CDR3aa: CAISAMDSGDEQFF
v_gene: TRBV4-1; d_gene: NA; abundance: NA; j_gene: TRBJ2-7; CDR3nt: TGCGCCAGCAGCCGGGAGAGTGGGAGCAGCTCCTACGAGCAGTACTTC; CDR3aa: CASSRESGSSSYEQYF
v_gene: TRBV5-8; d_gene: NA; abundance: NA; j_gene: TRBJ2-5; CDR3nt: TGTGCCAGCAGCTTGGGCGTACCGATCAGGGCCCAGTACTTC; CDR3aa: CASSLGVPIRAQYF
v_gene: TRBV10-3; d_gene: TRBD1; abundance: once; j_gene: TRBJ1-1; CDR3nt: TGTGCCATCAGCCCTCAGGGGGCGAGCACTGAAGCTTTCTTT; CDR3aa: CAISPQGASTEAFF
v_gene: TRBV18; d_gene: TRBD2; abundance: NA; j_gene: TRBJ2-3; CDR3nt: TGTGCCAGCTCACCGGGACTAGCGGTCACAGATACGCAGTATTTT; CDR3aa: CASSPGLAVTDTQYF
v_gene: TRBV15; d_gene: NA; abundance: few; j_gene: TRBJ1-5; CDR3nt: TGTGCCACCAGCCCGGGCCTCAGCAATCAGCCCCAGCATTTT; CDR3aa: CATSPGLSNQPQHF
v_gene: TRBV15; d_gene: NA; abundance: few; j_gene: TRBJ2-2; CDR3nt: TGTGCCACCAGCAGAGAGACCCGACTAGGTCTTAAGTCCACCGGGGAGCTGTTTTTT; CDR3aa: CATSRETRLGLKSTGELFF
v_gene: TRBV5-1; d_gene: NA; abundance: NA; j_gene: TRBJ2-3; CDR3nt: TGCGCCAGCAGCTCCCCCCAAGACCCCACAGATACGCAGTATTTT; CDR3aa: CASSSPQDPTDTQYF
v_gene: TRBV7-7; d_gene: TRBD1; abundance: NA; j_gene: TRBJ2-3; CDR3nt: TGTGCTAGCAGCTTATCCGGGACAGCTGGAACAATGGGCACAGATACGCAGTATTTT; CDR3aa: CASSLSGTAGTMGTDTQYF
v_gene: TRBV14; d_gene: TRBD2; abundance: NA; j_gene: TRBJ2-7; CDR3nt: TGTGCCAGCAGCCAAGTTCGGCTAGCGGGAGCCCACGAGCAGTACTTC; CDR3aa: CASSQVRLAGAHEQYF